Listed here are 24 T cell receptor beta chains from one sample, sequenced in a study of T cells in Graves' hyperthyroidism and ophthalmopathy. RNA transcripts were the template for amplifying TCR beta CDR3 regions. Researchers ran a first-round RT-PCR on the TCR CDR3 using the HTBI primer set. TCRdb analysed the multiplex PCR reads with MiXCR anew, one entry per CDR3 protein. The sample records about 130,000 distinct CDR3 sequences, about 20% being singletons. The sequenced material came from blood. These receptors were taken from a woman between 50 and 59 years old with Graves' hyperthyroidism that later progressed to Graves' ophthalmopathy.

The gene calls are TRBV7-3 and TRBJ2-2; TRBD2 matches at 13 bases. Germline-derived CDR1 and CDR2 are SGHTA and FQGTGA. The CDR3 is made up of 18 amino acids. The trim removed 4 bases at V and 7 bases at J, leaving 12 bases unmatched. This CDR3 is CASSSGLAGVKGGGELFF. CDR3 in DNA: TGTGCCAGCAGCTCCGGACTAGCGGGAGTAAAAGGGGGCGGGGAGCTGTTTTTT.

The V and J genes are TRBV10-3 and TRBJ2-3, with 11 bases fitting TRBD2. CDR3 size: 17 residues. The germline V gene encodes CDR1 ENHRY and CDR2 SYGVKD. V dropped 3 bases and J dropped 6; count of bases not matched to a gene: 11. CDR3 DNA sequence: TGTGCCATCAGTGAAGGTGCAATGGGACTAGCGGTTGATACGCAGTATTTT. It translates to CAISEGAMGLAVDTQYF.

In this sample, this clonotype turned up many times. The CDR3 DNA sequence: TGTGCCTCCCAGGGGGTATCGACGAATGGCTACACCTTC. Protein product: CASQGVSTNGYTF. The J gene is TRBJ1-2, the V gene TRBV2, with 7 bases fitting TRBD1. CDR1 SNHLY and CDR2 FYNNEI come from the germline V gene. Losses at the gene ends were 11 bases for V and 6 bases for J; bases not matched to a gene: 12. This CDR3 has 13 residues.

This clonotype has at least ten counts. The rearrangement uses TRBV5-6 and TRBJ2-3; the D gene is possibly TRBD2 (6 bases). CDR1 SGHDT and CDR2 YYEEEE come from the germline V gene. The V and J ends lost 2 bases and 1 base respectively, with 14 bases between them. The CDR3 has 16 amino acids. The CDR3 DNA sequence: TGTGCCAGCAGCTTAGCGGGTTCAGGGCGCACAGATACGCAGTATTTT. Amino acid sequence: CASSLAGSGRTDTQYF.

The rearrangement uses TRBV5-5 and TRBJ1-2, with a tentative D call TRBD1 (5 bases). The CDR3 totals 16 residues. Germline CDR1 reads SGHKS; CDR2 reads YYEKEE (reference sequence). V lost 3 bases and J lost 2, with 17 bases in between. CDR3: CASSSRAGTRNYGYTF. The CDR3 DNA is TGTGCCAGCAGCTCTCGCGCCGGGACGCGAAACTATGGCTACACCTTC. Looking up the rest from reference TRBV5-5 and TRBJ1-2 gives the full variable domain: DAGVTQSPTHLIKTRGQQVTLRCSPISGHKSVSWYQQVLGQGPQFIFQYYEKEERGRGNFPDRFSARQFPNYSSELNVNALLLGDSALYLCASSSRAGTRNYGYTFGSGTRLTVV.

This clonotype was recorded at least ten times. This chain connects TRBV7-9 to TRBJ2-1, with D maybe TRBD1 (6 bases). V was pared by 0 bases and J by 9 bases, with 21 bases between. The CDR3 spans 17 residues. The germline V gene encodes CDR1 SEHNR and CDR2 FQNEAQ (reference sequence). The CDR3 sequence is CASSLAVQGMFAGEQFF. CDR3 bases: TGTGCCAGCAGCTTAGCCGTACAGGGCATGTTCGCGGGTGAGCAGTTCTTC.

The chain links TRBV28 to TRBJ2-7; TRBD1 matches at 7 bases. Germline CDR1 reads MDHEN; CDR2 reads SYDVKM. Trimming removed 7 bases from V and 2 bases from J; junction bases left unmatched: 8. The CDR3 is 14 amino acids. The CDR3 DNA reads as TGTGCCAGCAACCTTTTTGGGACAGCCTACGAGCAGTACTTC. The encoded protein is CASNLFGTAYEQYF.

This clonotype appeared many times. The chain uses TRBV11-2 and TRBJ2-7; 10 bases are shared with TRBD2. With V trimmed by 5 bases and J by 4 bases, 8 bases remained unmatched. In germline, CDR1 is SGHAT, CDR2 FQNNGV. The CDR3 spans 15 residues. The CDR3 loop reads CASSITGLASYEQYF. CDR3 nucleotide sequence: TGTGCCAGCAGCATCACGGGACTAGCGTCTTACGAGCAGTACTTC.

J is TRBJ1-3 and V is TRBV12-3 or TRBV12-4; D not certain. This CDR3 region has 15 residues. V lost 0 bases, J lost 10 bases, and 16 bases lay in between. The CDR3 DNA is TGTGCCAGCAGTTTAGCCCGAGGGATTGGATTTACCATATATTTT. Translation gives CASSLARGIGFTIYF.

This clonotype was counted ten times or more. The J gene is TRBJ2-7, the V gene TRBV7-2; TRBD2 matches 8 bases. In germline, CDR1 is SGHTA, CDR2 FQGNSA. Trimming cost V 4 bases and J 5 bases; bases outside gene matches: 7. The CDR3 contains 14 residues. Here the CDR3 DNA reads TGTGCCAGCAGCTATAAAGCGGGAGTTCACGAGCAGTACTTC. The encoded protein is CASSYKAGVHEQYF.

This clonotype was recorded a few times. This chain connects TRBV5-1 to TRBJ2-5, with TRBD2 matching over 7 bases. Germline V gene data show CDR1 as SGHRS and CDR2 as YFSETQ. Germline trimming cut 2 bases from V and 5 bases from J; bases unmatched to any gene: 15. The CDR3 has 17 amino acids. CDR3 in amino acids: CASSFSGRGWGGETQYF. In DNA form, the CDR3 reads TGCGCCAGCAGCTTTTCTGGCCGAGGGTGGGGAGGGGAGACCCAGTACTTC. The whole variable domain, remainder taken from reference TRBV5-1 and TRBJ2-5, is KAGVTQTPRYLIKTRGQQVTLSCSPISGHRSVSWYQQTPGQGLQFLFEYFSETQRNKGNFPGRFSGRQFSNSRSEMNVSTLELGDSALYLCASSFSGRGWGGETQYFGPGTRLLVL.

V is TRBV5-4 and J is TRBJ2-3; 9 bases match TRBD2. The V gene end was trimmed by 4 bases and the J gene end by 6 bases; junction bases not matched to a gene: 3. The CDR3 length is 13 residues. CDR1 is SGHNT and CDR2 is YYREEE in the germline V gene (reference sequence). The CDR3 DNA follows: TGTGCCAGCAGCCGGCTAGCGGGGGATACGCAGTATTTT. Encoded protein: CASSRLAGDTQYF. Supplemented by reference TRBV5-4 and TRBJ2-3, the full variable domain reads ETGVTQSPTHLIKTRGQQVTLRCSSQSGHNTVSWYQQALGQGPQFIFQYYREEENGRGNFPPRFSGLQFPNYSSELNVNALELDDSALYLCASSRLAGDTQYFGPGTRLTVL.

The rearrangement uses TRBV28 and TRBJ2-1; 10 bases align to TRBD2. CDR1 is MDHEN and CDR2 is SYDVKM in the germline V gene. V dropped 2 bases and J dropped 7; count of bases not matched to a gene: 5. The CDR3 covers 15 residues. The CDR3 here is CASSLTGTSVNEQFF. For the CDR3, the DNA is TGTGCCAGCAGTTTAACCGGGACTAGCGTTAATGAGCAGTTCTTC.

V usage is TRBV3-1 and J usage is TRBJ2-3; 7 bases are a match to TRBD2. The J segment lost 2 bases and the V segment lost 1 base, leaving 9 bases of the junction unmatched. Per germline, CDR1 LGHDT and CDR2 YNNKEL (reference sequence). The CDR3 runs to 17 residues. CDR3 protein: CASSQGSGGPLTDTQYF. The DNA of the CDR3 is TGTGCCAGCAGCCAAGGCTCGGGAGGCCCCCTCACAGATACGCAGTATTTT.

The table lists this clonotype with a few counts. The chain recombines TRBV7-6 with TRBJ1-1; D might be TRBD1 (5 bases). Trimming shortened V by 1 base and J by 1 base, and 10 bases separated the two germline ends. Germline V gives CDR1 SGHVS, CDR2 FNYEAQ. The CDR3 sequence is 15 residues long. CDR3 sequence reads: CASSLDDRPNTEAFF. Here the CDR3 DNA reads TGTGCCAGCAGCTTAGACGACAGACCGAACACTGAAGCTTTCTTT.

The chain has TRBV6-1 and TRBJ1-5, with D maybe TRBD1 (6 bases). The CDR3 contains 14 residues. CDR1 and CDR2 from the germline V gene are MNHNS and SASEGT. The ends were cut back, 10 bases at V and 2 bases at J, with 15 bases in the middle. CDR3 sequence (DNA): TGTGCCACCTACAGGGTAGAAGGCAATCAGCCCCAGCATTTT. Protein sequence: CATYRVEGNQPQHF.

This clonotype was picked up many times. This rearrangement joins TRBV10-3 to TRBJ1-5, with a possible D match to TRBD1 (6 bases). Germline V lookup: CDR1 ENHRY, CDR2 SYGVKD. The CDR3 contains 13 residues. Trimming stripped 5 bases from V and 3 bases from J, with 8 bases between. The CDR3, as DNA: TGTGCCATCAGTCCAGGGGCCAATCAGCCCCAGCATTTT. Translating it yields CAISPGANQPQHF.

The count of this clonotype is one. This chain links TRBV11-2 with TRBJ2-2, with a tentative D call TRBD2 (5 bases). Germline lookup yields CDR1 SGHAT and CDR2 FQNNGV. This CDR3 contains 14 residues. V gave up 3 bases and J gave up 0 bases, with 5 bases separating them. The CDR3 loop reads CASSLGANTGELFF. In DNA form, the CDR3 reads TGTGCCAGCAGCTTGGGAGCGAACACCGGGGAGCTGTTTTTT.

This clonotype was seen ten or more times. This rearrangement joins TRBV20-1 to TRBJ1-2, with 8 bases lining up with TRBD1. The CDR3 runs to 13 residues. The germline CDR1 and CDR2 sequences are DFQATT and SNEGSKA (reference sequence). The CDR3 coding sequence is TGCAGGGGAACAGGGGGTCCGGTCGATGGCTACACCTTC. Protein sequence: CRGTGGPVDGYTF.

This clonotype was seen only a few times. This chain connects TRBV7-6 to TRBJ2-6; possibly TRBD2 for D (6 bases). This CDR3 has 16 residues. Trimming stripped 5 bases from V and 1 base from J, with 12 bases between. Germline V lookup: CDR1 SGHVS, CDR2 FNYEAQ. The chain's CDR3 is CASSPGAGSGANVLTF. The DNA for the CDR3 is TGTGCCAGCAGCCCTGGGGCGGGGTCTGGGGCCAACGTCCTGACTTTC. The full variable domain, completed using reference TRBV7-6 and TRBJ2-6, is GAGVSQSPRYKVTKRGQDVALRCDPISGHVSLYWYRQALGQGPEFLTYFNYEAQQDKSGLPNDRFSAERPEGSISTLTIQRTEQRDSAMYRCASSPGAGSGANVLTFGAGSRLTVL.

The chain has TRBV27 and TRBJ1-6, with D uncertain. Germline V gene lookup returns CDR1 MNHEY and CDR2 SMNVEV (reference sequence). The V end lost 2 bases, the J end lost 10 bases, and 15 bases lay between the germline ends. The CDR3 contains 15 residues. CDR3 bases: TGTGCCAGCAGTTTAGGCGGCAGGAGTGGATCACCCCTCCACTTT. The encoded protein is CASSLGGRSGSPLHF.

This clonotype has a single count. This chain uses TRBV7-9 with TRBJ1-2; D unclear. This CDR3 is built from 14 residues. Germline V CDR1 and CDR2: SEHNR, FQNEAQ (reference sequence). V lost 2 bases and J 4 bases, leaving 11 bases between the germline ends. The CDR3 is CASSLSAAGYGYTF. CDR3 coding DNA: TGTGCCAGCAGCTTATCCGCGGCCGGCTATGGCTACACCTTC.

This clonotype has a count of ten or more. This chain uses TRBV11-3 with TRBJ2-1; 11 nucleotides agree with TRBD1. Germline-derived CDR1 and CDR2 are SGHNT and YENEEA. CDR3 length: 15 amino acids. The V gene end was trimmed by 5 bases and the J gene end by 5 bases; junction bases not matched to a gene: 5. The chain's CDR3 is CASSPRDRGNNEQFF. The CDR3 bases are TGTGCCAGCAGCCCCCGGGACAGGGGGAACAATGAGCAGTTCTTC.

This chain uses TRBV12-3 or TRBV12-4 with TRBJ1-2, with 8 nucleotides matching TRBD1. This CDR3 spans 12 amino acids. With V trimmed by 4 bases and J by 7 bases, 2 bases remained unmatched. In nucleotides, the CDR3 is TGTGCCAGCAGTTCCCAGGGGGCTGGCTACACCTTC. This translates into CASSSQGAGYTF.